This TCR beta chain was retrieved from a study of PD-1 blockade in classical Hodgkin lymphoma. Study-level points and caveats: By C4D1, diversity of CD4+ TCRs had risen significantly, whereas that of CD8+ TCRs had not.

Trimming shortened V by 5 bases and J by 2 bases, and 9 bases separated the two germline ends. Germline CDR1 reads MNHEY; CDR2 reads SVGAGI. There are 13 residues in the CDR3. On this clone: No antigen is known for it. Other DNA sequences within the sample encode an identical CDR3.

The time point denotes: cycle 4 day 1 (C4D1), after 6 weeks of nivolumab. With no exception, relapse followed autologous stem cell transplantation in all patients, and brentuximab vedotin exposure varied. Complete response, partial response or progressive disease constituted the best response categories observed. The method was immunoSEQ multiplex PCR; TCRdb's version includes in-frame clones alone and lacks a portion of them. Here the sample spans some 90,000 clones, around 80% being singletons. Specimen: peripheral blood mononuclear cells (PBMCs), collected before the fourth cycle of nivolumab. The source of this sequence is a human donor with classical Hodgkin lymphoma. The chain links TRBV6-5 to TRBJ2-5, with a tentative D call TRBD1 (6 bases). This CDR3 reads CASSRDRQETQYF. The CDR3 DNA reads TGTGCCAGCAGTCGAGACAGGCAAGAGACCCAGTACTTC.